Shown below are 15 T cell receptor beta chains from a single sample sequenced in a study of human T cells and chemical hapten exposure. TCRdb independently ran MiXCR on the RACE reads; one entry per CDR3 protein. In the table there are some 93,000 distinct CDR3 sequences, 8.5% to 9% of which are singletons. The time point here: healthy volunteer bleed at 2 weeks. It was unfractionated whole blood from which total RNA was extracted. What was sequenced was whole blood. The origin of the receptors is a female donor in good health. Some clones in this sample may be carry-over from other donors' samples.

This clonotype came up a few times. The chain is built from TRBV19 and TRBJ2-1, with 11 bases aligning to TRBD2. The CDR3 has 14 residues. Per the germline V gene, CDR1 is LNHDA and CDR2 is SQIVND (reference sequence). This CDR3 is CASGGTSGHNEQFF. The CDR3 region has the DNA TGTGCTAGTGGGGGGACTAGCGGTCACAATGAGCAGTTCTTC. Using reference TRBV19 and TRBJ2-1 for the parts outside the CDR3, the full variable domain is DGGITQSPKYLFRKEGQNVTLSCEQNLNHDAMYWYRQDPGQGLRLIYYSQIVNDFQKGDIAEGYSVSREKKESFPLTVTSAQKNPTAFYLCASGGTSGHNEQFFGPGTRLTVL.

This clonotype was detected many times. The CDR3 reads CASSLGKLNTEAFF. The CDR3 region has the DNA TGCGCCAGCAGCTTGGGGAAGCTGAACACTGAAGCTTTCTTT. This chain uses TRBV5-1 with TRBJ1-1; D not resolved. The CDR3 has 14 residues. With 0 bases removed from V and 0 bases from J, the gap between germline ends came to 6 bases. Germline-derived CDR1 and CDR2 are SGHRS and YFSETQ. Complete variable domain (other parts from reference TRBV5-1 and TRBJ1-1): KAGVTQTPRYLIKTRGQQVTLSCSPISGHRSVSWYQQTPGQGLQFLFEYFSETQRNKGNFPGRFSGRQFSNSRSEMNVSTLELGDSALYLCASSLGKLNTEAFFGQGTRLTVV.

This clonotype was counted many times. The chain is built from TRBV12-1 and TRBJ2-1; the table's TRBD2 call for D was not verified on the DNA. TRBV12-1 is described as a pseudogene. This CDR3 is 15 amino acids long. The CDR3 protein is CASSTSGSSYNEQFF. CDR3 coding DNA: TGTGCCAGCAGCACTAGCGGGAGCTCCTACAATGAGCAGTTCTTC.

There are many counts of this clonotype. The rearrangement joins TRBV29-1 to TRBJ1-2; D gene unclear. CDR3 size: 14 residues. Trimming shortened V by 6 bases and J by 0 bases, and 14 bases separated the two germline ends. Germline CDR1 SQVTM, CDR2 ANQGSEA. This CDR3 is CSVFKPEPNYGYTF. The CDR3 bases are TGCAGCGTCTTCAAACCGGAGCCTAACTATGGCTACACCTTC.

This clonotype was recorded at least ten times. The chain recombines TRBV2 with TRBJ2-1, with TRBD1 matching over 9 bases. This CDR3 is built from 14 residues. Germline lookup yields CDR1 SNHLY and CDR2 FYNNEI. V lost 6 bases to trimming and J lost 6 bases; unmatched junction nucleotides: 6. The CDR3 loop reads CASRPVDRGNEQFF. In DNA form, the CDR3 reads TGTGCCAGCAGGCCCGTGGACAGGGGCAATGAGCAGTTCTTC.

This clonotype was counted at least ten times. The chain joins TRBV6-6 to TRBJ2-2, with D unclear. CDR1 MNHNY and CDR2 SVGAGI come from the germline V gene (reference sequence). The CDR3 contains 19 residues. V was pared by 7 bases and J by 6 bases, with 30 bases between. The CDR3 protein is CASTPYRRDKGGSAGELFF. Written as DNA, the CDR3 is TGTGCCAGCACCCCCTACCGAAGAGACAAGGGTGGATCGGCCGGGGAGCTGTTTTTT.

This clonotype was seen a handful of times. CDR3 nucleotides: TGTGCCAGCAGCCAGACAGGCAACTACGAGCAGTACTTC. Translation: CASSQTGNYEQYF. The chain links TRBV4-2 to TRBJ2-7; a possible D gene is TRBD1 (6 bases). The germline V and J ends were trimmed by 3 bases and 3 bases, with 9 bases remaining between them. Germline CDR1 LGHNA, CDR2 YNFKEQ. CDR3 length: 13 amino acids.

This clonotype was observed many times. The gene calls are TRBV5-1 and TRBJ2-5, with D maybe TRBD1 (5 bases). V lost 5 bases and J lost 2, with 13 bases in between. Per the germline V gene, CDR1 is SGHRS and CDR2 is YFSETQ. The CDR3 is made up of 14 amino acids. The CDR3 protein is CASRLTTAQETQYF. For the CDR3, the DNA is TGCGCCAGCAGACTTACGACAGCACAAGAGACCCAGTACTTC.

This clonotype was recorded many times. V and J are TRBV12-3 or TRBV12-4 and TRBJ1-1; the D is unclear. V lost 10 bases and J lost 3, with 12 bases in between. The CDR3 sequence is 12 residues long. The CDR3 bases are TGTGCCACCACTACCCACTACACTGAAGCTTTCTTT. This translates into CATTTHYTEAFF.

This clonotype has only a few counts. The chain has TRBV7-9 and TRBJ2-2; 10 bases are shared with TRBD2. This CDR3 is built from 16 residues. Germline V CDR1 and CDR2: SEHNR, FQNEAQ (reference sequence). After removal of 6 bases from V and 4 bases from J, the junction contained 8 bases not matched to a gene. CDR3 region: CASRRSSGRATGELFF. The CDR3 DNA reads as TGTGCCAGCAGAAGATCAAGCGGGAGGGCCACCGGGGAGCTGTTTTTT.

A note on this clonotype: Since a much larger clone is just one base distant, this may be a read error. The V gene is TRBV20-1, the J gene TRBJ1-5; D not resolved. The germline V gene encodes CDR1 DFQATT and CDR2 SNEGSKA (reference sequence). Deletions cut 0 bases from V and 1 base from J, with 10 bases between. The CDR3 has 15 amino acids. The CDR3 spells CSARDLTGSNQPQHF. In DNA, the CDR3 is TGCAGTGCTAGAGATCTCACGGGGAGCAATCAGCCCCAGCATTTT.

About this clonotype itself: Just one base apart from a much larger clone, this may be a read error. The CDR3 reads CASSPTGTRDHTEAFF. The CDR3 nucleotides are TGTGCCAGCAGCCCTACCGGGACAAGGGACCACACTGAAGCTTTCTTT. This rearrangement joins TRBV28 to TRBJ1-1; maybe TRBD1 (6 bases). CDR3 length: 16 amino acids. Germline V gene lookup returns CDR1 MDHEN and CDR2 SYDVKM. V was shortened by 6 bases and J by 3 bases, with 20 bases between the two germline ends.

To note about this clonotype: A much larger clonotype is one base distant, so this may be a read error. The genes are TRBV7-9 and TRBJ2-2; D unclear. The CDR3 has 13 residues. The germline CDR1 and CDR2 sequences are SEHNR and FQNEAQ (reference sequence). CDR3 coding DNA: TGTGTCAGCAGCTTAGGTTACACCGGGGAGCTGTTTTTT. It is translated as CVSSLGYTGELFF.

This clonotype has only a few counts. The CDR3 DNA reads TGTGCCAGCAGCTTTCAGTGGGGCAATCAGCCCCAGCATTTT. This codes for CASSFQWGNQPQHF. The genes are TRBV7-8 and TRBJ1-5; D not resolved. Germline V gene lookup returns CDR1 SGHVS and CDR2 FQNEAQ. The V end was cut by 3 bases, the J end by 2 bases, with 8 bases between. CDR3 length: 14 residues.

There are many counts of this clonotype. The V and J genes are TRBV7-9 and TRBJ2-1; a weak D match, TRBD2 (6 bases). Trimming stripped 5 bases from V and 2 bases from J, with 16 bases between. The CDR3 has 16 residues. Germline CDR1 SEHNR, CDR2 FQNEAQ (reference sequence). The CDR3 DNA sequence: TGTGCCAGCAGCCGTCAACGGGGGATGGCCTACAATGAGCAGTTCTTC. Protein product: CASSRQRGMAYNEQFF.